Listed below are T cell receptor beta chains from one sample, sequenced in a study of cytomegalovirus exposure and HLA in healthy donors. Measured with immunoSEQ multiplex PCR; TCRdb has only the in-frame clones, and not every one. The table has tens of thousands of clones, over 85% seen once. The sequencing sample was made of PBMCs. These receptors came from a woman under 30 in good health and CMV-seropositive. Each CDR3 is given with its conserved first and last residue. The order of the fields is D gene, clone size, V gene, J gene, CDR3 protein, CDR3 DNA. D genes are given only for firm matches. Some rows have no size entry. The others give once, few or many, or a class for an expanded clone.

.,.,TRBV19,TRBJ2-3,CASTTGYTDTQYF,TGTGCCAGTACCACAGGGTACACAGATACGCAGTATTTT
.,.,TRBV5-1,TRBJ2-1,CASRLRLGGQDYNEQFF,TGCGCCAGCAGGTTAAGACTGGGGGGGCAAGACTACAATGAGCAGTTCTTC
TRBD1,.,TRBV7-9,TRBJ1-1,CASSPRGQGLNTEAFF,TGTGCCAGCAGCCCAAGAGGACAGGGTTTGAACACTGAAGCTTTCTTT
.,.,TRBV19,TRBJ2-1,CASSISGGLYNEQFF,TGTGCCAGTAGTATCTCAGGGGGACTCTACAATGAGCAGTTCTTC
.,.,TRBV2,TRBJ2-6,CASSDEGTGANVLTF,TGTGCCAGCAGTGACGAGGGTACTGGGGCCAACGTCCTGACTTTC
.,.,TRBV5-6,TRBJ2-4,CASSFLTHKNIQYF,TGTGCCAGCAGCTTTCTGACTCACAAAAACATTCAGTACTTC
TRBD1,.,TRBV27,TRBJ2-7,CASKKDRGIQYF,TGTGCCAGCAAAAAGGACAGGGGGATACAGTACTTC
TRBD1,.,TRBV4-1,TRBJ2-1,CASSLGTGLVDEQFF,TGCGCCAGCAGCCTAGGGACAGGTCTCGTTGATGAGCAGTTCTTC
TRBD2,once,TRBV2,TRBJ2-3,CASSPRTPVAGGKVGWYF,TGTGCCAGCAGCCCAAGGACCCCAGTAGCGGGAGGGAAGGTCGGTTGGTATTTT
TRBD1,.,TRBV7-9,TRBJ2-7,CASSSPPGQAPGVEQYF,TGTGCCAGCAGCTCACCCCCGGGACAGGCGCCAGGTGTGGAGCAGTACTTC
TRBD1,once,TRBV6-5,TRBJ2-7,CASSYSVGGDGEQYF,TGTGCCAGCAGTTACTCGGTAGGGGGCGATGGCGAGCAGTACTTC
TRBD2,.,TRBV7-9,TRBJ2-7,CASRGRKGGRDYEQYF,TGTGCCAGCAGGGGTAGGAAGGGAGGGAGGGACTACGAGCAGTACTTC
TRBD2,.,TRBV2,TRBJ2-1,CASSWGGSSYNEQFF,TGTGCCAGCAGTTGGGGGGGGAGCTCCTACAATGAGCAGTTCTTC
TRBD2,.,TRBV13,TRBJ2-5,CASSARLAGVGETQYF,TGTGCCAGCAGCGCTCGACTAGCGGGAGTGGGAGAGACCCAGTACTTC
.,.,TRBV7-3,TRBJ2-5,CASSDRQELSALETQYF,TGTGCCAGCAGTGACCGACAGGAGCTTTCCGCGTTAGAGACCCAGTACTTC
TRBD1,.,TRBV28,TRBJ1-1,CASSLRDRYDTEAFF,TGTGCCAGCAGCCTCCGGGACAGGTACGACACTGAAGCTTTCTTT
.,.,TRBV10-3,TRBJ2-7,CAISESYYEQYF,TGTGCCATCAGTGAGTCATACTACGAGCAGTACTTC
TRBD1,.,TRBV7-9,TRBJ1-5,CASSIGQGNQPQHF,TGTGCCAGCAGCATAGGACAGGGAAATCAGCCCCAGCATTTT
TRBD2,.,TRBV6-4,TRBJ2-2,CASSGLAGGPNTGELFF,TGTGCCAGCAGTGGACTAGCGGGGGGGCCGAACACCGGGGAGCTGTTTTTT
TRBD2,.,TRBV28,TRBJ2-7,CASSRLAGLTYEQYF,TGTGCCAGCAGCCGACTAGCGGGCCTTACCTACGAGCAGTACTTC
.,.,TRBV6-5,TRBJ2-3,CASSYSDTGADTQYF,TGTGCCAGCAGTTACTCCGACACTGGCGCGGATACGCAGTATTTT
TRBD2,.,TRBV6-6,TRBJ2-7,CASSPLAGSSYEQYF,TGTGCCAGCAGTCCTCTAGCGGGGAGCTCCTACGAGCAGTACTTC
.,.,TRBV19,TRBJ1-1,CASSLDPRTFEAFF,TGTGCCAGTAGTTTGGACCCCCGGACATTTGAAGCTTTCTTT
TRBD2,.,TRBV6-6,TRBJ2-1,CASSYSATSGGYEQFF,TGTGCCAGCAGTTACTCTGCGACTAGCGGGGGGTATGAGCAGTTCTTC
.,.,TRBV27,TRBJ1-2,CASSPLQQGPYGYTF,TGTGCCAGCAGTCCACTTCAACAGGGTCCATATGGCTACACCTTC
TRBD1,.,TRBV28,TRBJ2-1,CASSIHGGQGLNEQFF,TGTGCCAGCAGTATACACGGTGGACAGGGGTTGAATGAGCAGTTCTTC
.,.,TRBV7-7,TRBJ1-1,CASSLSLYTEAFF,TGTGCTAGCAGTCTCTCCCTGTACACTGAAGCTTTCTTT
.,.,TRBV6-1,TRBJ2-3,CASSGGQPTDTQYF,TGTGCCAGCAGTGGAGGGCAGCCCACAGATACGCAGTATTTT
.,.,TRBV18,TRBJ2-3,CASSPPGRADTQYF,TGTGCCAGCTCCCCCCCTGGGAGAGCAGATACGCAGTATTTT
TRBD1,.,TRBV6-5,TRBJ1-1,CASRTGTGATEAFF,TGTGCCAGCAGAACCGGGACAGGGGCCACTGAAGCTTTCTTT
TRBD2,once,TRBV5-4,TRBJ2-1,CASSSWRSGTEDRSYNEQFF,TGTGCCAGCAGCTCGTGGCGTAGCGGGACCGAAGACCGCTCCTACAATGAGCAGTTCTTC
TRBD1,.,TRBV29-1,TRBJ1-2,CSVGSGTADPNYGYTF,TGCAGCGTCGGGTCAGGGACAGCGGACCCTAACTATGGCTACACCTTC
.,.,TRBV6-6,TRBJ2-5,CASSYLTARETQYF,TGTGCCAGCAGTTACCTCACCGCCCGGGAGACCCAGTACTTC
TRBD1,.,TRBV7-6,TRBJ2-7,CASSLAAGGGEQYF,TGTGCCAGCAGCTTAGCCGCAGGGGGCGGCGAGCAGTACTTC
TRBD2,.,TRBV13,TRBJ2-1,CASSFLSGGVVYNEQFF,TGTGCCAGCAGCTTCCTTAGCGGGGGGGTTGTCTACAATGAGCAGTTCTTC
TRBD2,once,TRBV6-6,TRBJ2-1,CASSGGYEQFF,TGTGCCAGCAGCGGGGGGTATGAGCAGTTCTTC
.,.,TRBV2,TRBJ1-5,CASTRYGNQPQHF,TGTGCCAGCACCAGATATGGCAATCAGCCCCAGCATTTT
TRBD2,.,TRBV7-9,TRBJ2-5,CASSPSGGHETQYF,TGTGCCAGCAGCCCAAGCGGGGGCCACGAGACCCAGTACTTC
TRBD2,.,TRBV28,TRBJ2-7,CASSFLAGVAYEQYF,TGTGCCAGCAGTTTTCTGGCGGGGGTAGCCTACGAGCAGTACTTC
.,.,TRBV4-2,TRBJ1-2,CASSQENGPGTF,TGTGCCAGCAGCCAAGAGAACGGGCCAGGGACCTTC
.,.,TRBV7-9,TRBJ1-2,CASSLLKSHGYTF,TGTGCCAGCAGCTTACTTAAATCCCATGGCTACACCTTC
TRBD1,.,TRBV9,TRBJ1-1,CASSVDGGGQKAFF,TGTGCCAGCAGCGTAGATGGAGGGGGCCAGAAAGCTTTCTTT
.,.,TRBV5-3,TRBJ2-7,CARSAEARDCPYEQYF,TGTGCCAGAAGCGCAGAAGCCCGGGACTGTCCCTACGAGCAGTACTTC
.,.,TRBV6-5,TRBJ1-1,CASRKTTGNTEAFF,TGTGCCAGCCGAAAAACCACAGGGAACACTGAAGCTTTCTTT
.,.,TRBV30,TRBJ1-1,CAWRGAMNTEAFF,TGTGCCTGGAGAGGGGCCATGAACACTGAAGCTTTCTTT
.,.,TRBV10-3,TRBJ1-2,CAITAGGGADGYTF,TGTGCCATCACCGCCGGGGGGGGCGCCGATGGCTACACCTTC
.,.,TRBV29-1,TRBJ1-5,CSVVLVGQALEPQHF,TGCAGCGTTGTATTGGTTGGGCAGGCCTTAGAGCCCCAGCATTTT
.,.,TRBV2,TRBJ2-3,CASSGLKADTQYF,TGTGCCAGCAGTGGACTAAAAGCGGATACGCAGTATTTT
TRBD2,.,TRBV4-2,TRBJ2-3,CASSQDRSGGSTDTQYF,TGTGCCAGCAGCCAAGATCGGAGCGGGGGAAGCACAGATACGCAGTATTTT
.,.,TRBV5-1,TRBJ1-2,CASSLSGETFYGYTF,TGCGCCAGCAGCTTGTCGGGGGAGACGTTTTATGGCTACACCTTC
.,.,TRBV6-6,TRBJ2-3,CASSYSAGRGDTQYF,TGTGCCAGCAGTTACTCGGCGGGAAGGGGAGATACGCAGTATTTT
TRBD2,.,TRBV7-3,TRBJ2-3,CASTIPSWLSGSYTDTQYF,TGTGCCAGCACCATCCCCAGTTGGCTTAGCGGGTCCTACACAGATACGCAGTATTTT
.,.,TRBV5-4,TRBJ2-4,CASSLWDKENIQYF,TGTGCCAGCAGCTTGTGGGACAAAGAAAACATTCAGTACTTC
.,.,TRBV28,TRBJ1-2,CASSSNYGYTF,TGTGCCAGCAGCTCTAACTATGGCTACACCTTC